Sequencing of this TCR beta chain was carried out in a study of blood T cells in healthy people across ages. Using a J-beta primer mix together with a sample-barcoded 5' primer, a second PCR was run for roughly 6 to 12 cycles. All samples yielded 2.5 million or more CDR3-containing paired-end reads. TCRdb re-called the 5' RACE reads with MiXCR, one entry per CDR3 protein. The sample contains 700,000 to 850,000 distinct CDR3 sequences, approximately 53% of which appear only once. For every donor, a draw yielded ten milliliters of peripheral blood. The study isolated at least 7 million PBMCs from each sample. The CDR3 spans 15 residues. Germline V gives CDR1 MDHEN, CDR2 SYDVKM. The V end lost 5 bases, the J end lost 0 bases, and 12 bases lay between the germline ends.

The material sequenced was blood. The receptor was derived from a man at least 80 years old in good health. This chain connects TRBV28 to TRBJ2-3; TRBD2 is a possible D gene (5 bases). The CDR3 sequence is CASSLYRTSTDTQYF. The CDR3 DNA reads as TGTGCCAGCAGTCTTTATCGGACTAGCACAGATACGCAGTATTTT. Combining the CDR3 with reference TRBV28 and TRBJ2-3 gives the whole variable domain DVKVTQSSRYLVKRTGEKVFLECVQDMDHENMFWYRQDPGLGLRLIYFSYDVKMKEKGDIPEGYSVSREKKERFSLILESASTNQTSMYLCASSLYRTSTDTQYFGPGTRLTVL.